A single sample is the source of the 9 T cell receptor beta chains below, sequenced in a study of blood T cells in healthy people across ages. For the second PCR, which ran for about 6 to 11 cycles, a sample-barcoded 5' primer and a J-beta primer mix were used. TCRdb independently ran MiXCR on the 5' RACE reads; one entry per CDR3 protein. The sample lists roughly 1,300,000 distinct CDR3 sequences, almost 60% occurring once. Sequenced material: blood. Source of these receptors: a man aged 18 to 30 in good health.

In its sample, this clonotype was seen a few times. This sequence joins TRBV29-1 and TRBJ2-3; D is perhaps TRBD2 (5 bases). Trimming shortened V by 6 bases and J by 3 bases, and 13 bases separated the two germline ends. The germline V gene has CDR1 SQVTM and CDR2 ANQGSEA. The CDR3 sequence is 13 residues long. As DNA, the CDR3 is TGCAGCGTCGGGGTCGCCTCTACAGATACGCAGTATTTT. It encodes CSVGVASTDTQYF.

This chain links TRBV11-2 with TRBJ1-2, with D possibly being TRBD1 (5 bases). The V gene's germline CDR1 is SGHAT and CDR2 FQNNGV. Trimming pared 5 bases from V and 8 bases from J, leaving 9 bases between. This CDR3 is 11 amino acids long. CDR3 sequence (DNA): TGTGCCAGCAGCCCCAGGGAGGGCTACACCTTC. Its protein is CASSPREGYTF.

This chain joins TRBV10-3 and TRBJ2-7, with a tentative D call TRBD1 (6 bases). The CDR3 is 15 residues long. The V end lost 6 bases, the J end lost 5 bases, and 20 bases lay between the germline ends. Germline CDR1 reads ENHRY; CDR2 reads SYGVKD. CDR3 region: CAIRYQGNGSNEQYF. In DNA form, the CDR3 reads TGTGCCATCAGGTATCAGGGGAATGGATCCAACGAGCAGTACTTC.

This chain links TRBV14 with TRBJ2-1, with D perhaps given as TRBD1 or TRBD2 (7 bases each). CDR3 length: 13 residues. V was clipped by 3 bases and J by 9 bases, with 12 bases between them. The germline gives CDR1 SGHDN, CDR2 FVKESK. CDR3 nucleotide sequence: TGTGCCAGCAGCCACAGGGGGGGCGGTGAGCAGTTCTTC. It is translated as CASSHRGGGEQFF.

For this clonotype: The germline gene is not matched at one end of the junction; a read error may be the cause. The rearrangement links TRBV27 to TRBJ1-5, with D perhaps matching TRBD1 (5 bases). The CDR3 contains 15 residues. CDR1 and CDR2 (germline): MNHEY, SMNVEV (reference sequence). CDR3 coding DNA: TGTGCCAGCAGTTTATCGACAGCTAGCACTCAGCCCCAGCATTTT. As protein: CASSLSTASTQPQHF.

This rearrangement joins TRBV14 to TRBJ1-2, with D hard to call. Trimming cost V 6 bases and J 4 bases, with 15 bases left between them. Germline CDR1 and CDR2: SGHDN and FVKESK. The CDR3 is 14 amino acids. CDR3 DNA: TGTGCCAGCAGTTTATCGCCGGGCAGCTATGGCTACACCTTC. Translated, it gives CASSLSPGSYGYTF.

V is TRBV20-1 and J is TRBJ2-5, with 7 bases that match TRBD1. There are 12 residues in the CDR3. Looked up from germline, CDR1 is DFQATT and CDR2 is SNEGSKA (reference sequence). Germline trimming cut 0 bases from V and 5 bases from J; bases unmatched to any gene: 0. The CDR3 is CSAREQGETQYF. The CDR3 coding sequence is TGCAGTGCTAGAGAACAGGGGGAGACCCAGTACTTC.

V and J are TRBV20-1 and TRBJ2-7; no definite D call. The V and J ends lost 6 bases and 7 bases respectively, with 10 bases between them. This CDR3 comprises 10 residues. Germline lookup yields CDR1 DFQATT and CDR2 SNEGSKA (reference sequence). The CDR3 coding sequence is TGCAGTGCGCCCCCTAGGGAGCAGTACTTC. Translated: CSAPPREQYF.

The chain is built from TRBV27 and TRBJ2-1; TRBD2 is a possible D gene (6 bases). There are 15 residues in the CDR3. The V gene's germline CDR1 is MNHEY and CDR2 SMNVEV (reference sequence). The V end lost 7 bases, the J end lost 0 bases, and 13 bases lay between the germline ends. Written as DNA, the CDR3 is TGTGCCAGCACCGTAGCGGCTAGCTCCTACAATGAGCAGTTCTTC. Amino acid sequence: CASTVAASSYNEQFF.